The 30 T cell receptor beta chains listed next were all sequenced from one sample in a study of human T cells and chemical hapten exposure. Time point here: pre-sensitization, week 0. The treatment is: therapeutic diphenylcyclopropenone sensitization with weekly scalp DPC. Via MiXCR, TCRdb re-called the RACE reads, giving one row per CDR3 protein. The sample carries approximately 260,000 distinct CDR3 sequences, approximately 8.4% recorded once. Sequences were derived from whole blood, sampled in connection with sensitization to the hapten diphenylcyclopropenone (DPC). All receptors come from a woman aged 40 to 50 with alopecia areata. Some clones in this sample may be carry-over from other donors' samples.

This clonotype was observed at least ten times. The chain recombines TRBV7-9 with TRBJ1-5; a weak D match, TRBD1 (5 bases). Germline loops: CDR1 SEHNR, CDR2 FQNEAQ (reference sequence). The CDR3 is 16 residues long. V was shortened by 4 bases and J by 0 bases, with 13 bases between the two germline ends. The CDR3 loop is CASSSRGSDSNQPQHF. CDR3 bases: TGTGCCAGCAGCTCAAGGGGCAGTGATAGCAATCAGCCCCAGCATTTT.

The table lists this clonotype with many counts. V gene TRBV20-1 combines with J gene TRBJ2-7; 8 bases are a match to TRBD1. The CDR3 covers 14 residues. Germline assignment: CDR1 DFQATT and CDR2 SNEGSKA (reference sequence). Trimming took 7 bases from V and 5 from J; bases not matched to a gene: 13. CDR3 amino acids: CSVETGTGYDEQYF. DNA of the CDR3: TGCAGTGTTGAGACCGGGACAGGATACGACGAGCAGTACTTC.

There are a few counts of this clonotype. The rearrangement uses TRBV7-3 and TRBJ2-1, with 9 positions matching TRBD2. The CDR3 has 15 amino acids. V gave up 3 bases and J gave up 5 bases; unmatched junction bases: 5. The germline V gene has CDR1 SGHTA and CDR2 FQGTGA. CDR3 region: CASSFRSGSDNEQFF. The DNA for the CDR3 is TGTGCCAGCAGCTTCCGTAGCGGGAGTGACAATGAGCAGTTCTTC.

This clonotype has at least ten counts. The chain combines TRBV12-3 or TRBV12-4 with TRBJ2-1; 12 bases align to TRBD2. The CDR3 loop spans 15 amino acids. V lost 6 bases and J lost 2; bases outside the gene matches: 2. The CDR3 region has the DNA TGTGCCAGCAGGCGACTAGCGGGGGCCTACAATGAGCAGTTCTTC. It specifies CASRRLAGAYNEQFF.

The chain links TRBV7-6 to TRBJ2-7, with D possibly being TRBD2 (6 bases). This CDR3 is built from 15 residues. V was cut by 3 bases and J by 4 bases, with 16 bases left in between. Germline assignment: CDR1 SGHVS and CDR2 FNYEAQ. The CDR3 protein is CASSFSGGDGYEQYF. CDR3 bases: TGTGCCAGCAGCTTTTCAGGAGGGGACGGGTACGAGCAGTACTTC. Full variable domain (remainder filled in from reference TRBV7-6 and TRBJ2-7): GAGVSQSPRYKVTKRGQDVALRCDPISGHVSLYWYRQALGQGPEFLTYFNYEAQQDKSGLPNDRFSAERPEGSISTLTIQRTEQRDSAMYRCASSFSGGDGYEQYFGPGTRLTVT.

This clonotype was found a few times. The chain employs TRBV6-2 or TRBV6-3 and TRBJ2-2; D gene unclear. The germline V and J ends were trimmed by 6 bases and 8 bases, with 13 bases remaining between them. This CDR3 region has 13 residues. CDR1 and CDR2 (germline): MNHEY, SVGEGT. CDR3 in DNA: TGTGCCAGCAGACCCCGGTTGGCTGGGGAGCTGTTTTTT. It codes for CASRPRLAGELFF.

The chain's CDR3 is CATSDTTGTSGFGEQFF. CDR3 DNA: TGTGCCACCAGTGATACTACCGGGACTAGCGGGTTTGGTGAGCAGTTCTTC. The V call is TRBV24-1, the J call TRBJ2-1; 12 bases are a match to TRBD2. After removal of 3 bases from V and 9 bases from J, the junction contained 11 bases not matched to a gene. CDR1 is KGHDR and CDR2 is SFDVKD in the germline V gene. The CDR3 consists of 17 residues.

This clonotype was observed at least ten times. The chain is built from TRBV7-8 and TRBJ1-1; 9 bases match TRBD1. V lost 4 bases to trimming and J lost 5 bases; unmatched junction nucleotides: 5. CDR3 length: 14 amino acids. CDR1 is SGHVS and CDR2 is FQNEAQ in the germline V gene. The CDR3 DNA sequence: TGTGCCAGCAGCTGGGGACAGGGAGGGACTGAAGCTTTCTTT. As protein: CASSWGQGGTEAFF.

This clonotype was observed a few times. DNA of the CDR3: TGTGCCAGCAGTTTTGGCCCCGGGGGCACAGATACGCAGTATTTT. Translated, it gives CASSFGPGGTDTQYF. The chain uses TRBV27 and TRBJ2-3, with D perhaps TRBD2 (5 bases). The CDR3 runs to 15 residues. V lost 3 bases and J lost 1, with 11 bases in between. In germline, CDR1 is MNHEY, CDR2 SMNVEV (reference sequence).

There are a few counts of this clonotype. This chain connects TRBV7-9 to TRBJ2-1; TRBD1 matches at 8 bases. CDR1 SEHNR and CDR2 FQNEAQ come from the germline V gene (reference sequence). The V gene end was trimmed by 5 bases and the J gene end by 4 bases; junction bases not matched to a gene: 4. The CDR3 has 14 amino acids. The CDR3 nucleotides are TGTGCCAGCAGCCTGTGGACAGGGTACAATGAGCAGTTCTTC. This codes for CASSLWTGYNEQFF.

DNA for the CDR3: TGTGCCAGCAGCGAAGGTAGAGAAGAAGAGACCCAGTACTTC. Protein product: CASSEGREEETQYF. The chain links TRBV7-9 to TRBJ2-5; unclear D gene. The V gene's germline CDR1 is SEHNR and CDR2 FQNEAQ (reference sequence). Trimming left V 5 bases short and J 3 bases short, with 13 bases between. The CDR3 consists of 14 residues. Full variable domain (missing parts from reference TRBV7-9 and TRBJ2-5): DTGVSQNPRHKITKRGQNVTFRCDPISEHNRLYWYRQTLGQGPEFLTYFQNEAQLEKSRLLSDRFSAERPKGSFSTLEIQRTEQGDSAMYLCASSEGREEETQYFGPGTRLLVL.

This clonotype has only a few counts. The V call is TRBV28, the J call TRBJ1-1; D gene ambiguous. Trimming pared 2 bases from V and 6 bases from J, leaving 13 bases between. The germline gives CDR1 MDHEN, CDR2 SYDVKM. This CDR3 has 14 residues. This chain's CDR3 is CASSLLKGKSEAFF. The CDR3 nucleotides read TGTGCCAGCAGTTTACTTAAAGGGAAGTCTGAAGCTTTCTTT. Complete variable domain (other parts from reference TRBV28 and TRBJ1-1): DVKVTQSSRYLVKRTGEKVFLECVQDMDHENMFWYRQDPGLGLRLIYFSYDVKMKEKGDIPEGYSVSREKKERFSLILESASTNQTSMYLCASSLLKGKSEAFFGQGTRLTVV.

The chain links TRBV9 to TRBJ2-1, with 11 positions matching TRBD1. The CDR3 spans 15 residues. Germline V lookup: CDR1 SGDLS, CDR2 YYNGEE. V lost 0 bases, J lost 9 bases, and 5 bases stayed unmatched. The CDR3 coding sequence is TGTGCCAGCAGCGTAGGAGGGACAGGGGGTGGTGAGCAGTTCTTC. Amino acid sequence: CASSVGGTGGGEQFF.

The sample holds many counts of this clonotype. This chain's CDR3 is CASSVEGSPNQPQHF. In DNA, the CDR3 is TGTGCCAGCAGCGTAGAGGGGTCACCTAATCAGCCCCAGCATTTT. The gene calls are TRBV9 and TRBJ1-5, with D maybe TRBD1 (5 bases). Germline V gene lookup returns CDR1 SGDLS and CDR2 YYNGEE. The V and J ends lost 0 bases and 4 bases respectively, with 11 bases between them. There are 15 residues in the CDR3.

This sequence joins TRBV12-3 or TRBV12-4 and TRBJ2-2; maybe TRBD2 (6 bases). V was pared by 6 bases and J by 1 base, with 12 bases between. The CDR3 runs 15 residues. CDR3 bases: TGTGCCAGCAGCGGCAACGGGAGGAACACCGGGGAGCTGTTTTTT. Translated, it gives CASSGNGRNTGELFF.

This chain connects TRBV29-1 to TRBJ1-2, with D uncertain. V was shortened by 5 bases and J by 0 bases, with 7 bases between the two germline ends. CDR1 and CDR2 from the germline V gene are SQVTM and ANQGSEA. The CDR3 is made up of 12 amino acids. The DNA of the CDR3 is TGCAGCGTTCTAAACGCTAACTATGGCTACACCTTC. Protein sequence: CSVLNANYGYTF.

This clonotype came up a few times. The J gene is TRBJ2-7, the V gene TRBV4-1, with a weak D call TRBD2 (6 bases). Trimming stripped 1 base from V and 2 bases from J, with 12 bases between. Germline CDR1 reads MGHRA; CDR2 reads YSYEKL. The CDR3 has 15 amino acids. Written as DNA, the CDR3 is TGCGCCAGCAGCCAAGTTGAGGGAGGAACCTACGAGCAGTACTTC. Residues: CASSQVEGGTYEQYF.

This clonotype was observed at least ten times. CDR3 residues: CASSQDGLAETQYF. The CDR3 DNA is TGCGCCAGCAGCCAAGACGGACTAGCGGAGACCCAGTACTTC. The chain recombines TRBV4-1 with TRBJ2-5; 9 nucleotides line up with TRBD2. The CDR3 has 14 amino acids. The V segment lost 0 bases and the J segment 5 bases; nucleotides outside the gene matches: 1. Germline CDR1 is MGHRA and CDR2 is YSYEKL.

This clonotype has more than one count but fewer than ten. The rearrangement links TRBV12-3 or TRBV12-4 to TRBJ1-2, with 7 positions matching TRBD1. There are 14 residues in the CDR3. Trimming took 7 bases from V and 0 from J; bases not matched to a gene: 5. The CDR3 DNA reads TGTGCCAGCACCCGGGACAGCCCTAACTATGGCTACACCTTC. Its translation is CASTRDSPNYGYTF.

This clonotype has just a few counts. The chain recombines TRBV5-4 with TRBJ2-2, with a tentative D call TRBD1 (6 bases). V dropped 2 bases and J dropped 3 bases, with 14 bases sitting between them. The length of the CDR3 is 16 residues. Germline V CDR1 and CDR2: SGHNT, YYREEE (reference sequence). The CDR3 protein is CASSLAGTFHTGELFF. Written as DNA, the CDR3 is TGTGCCAGCAGCTTAGCCGGGACATTCCACACCGGGGAGCTGTTTTTT.

The chain uses TRBV7-2 and TRBJ2-7; TRBD1 aligns across 7 bases. The germline CDR1 and CDR2 sequences are SGHTA and FQGNSA. The CDR3 runs 14 residues. The ends lost 1 base at V and 4 bases at J; junction bases unmatched: 4. Written as DNA, the CDR3 is TGTGCCAGCAGCTTAGGACAGGGAATGTACGAGCAGTACTTC. Its translation: CASSLGQGMYEQYF.

This chain connects TRBV28 to TRBJ2-1, with D hard to call. Germline-derived CDR1 and CDR2 are MDHEN and SYDVKM. Trimming took off 4 bases at V and 4 bases at J, with 17 bases between the two ends. The CDR3 covers 16 residues. CDR3 DNA: TGTGCCAGCAGTTCTTACTCAGAGGTACGGTACAATGAGCAGTTCTTC. Its translation is CASSSYSEVRYNEQFF. Together with reference TRBV28 and TRBJ2-1, the CDR3 gives the full variable domain: DVKVTQSSRYLVKRTGEKVFLECVQDMDHENMFWYRQDPGLGLRLIYFSYDVKMKEKGDIPEGYSVSREKKERFSLILESASTNQTSMYLCASSSYSEVRYNEQFFGPGTRLTVL.

This clonotype was seen many times. The chain uses TRBV28 and TRBJ2-2; the match to TRBD1 covers 9 bases. Trimming took 8 bases from V and 5 from J; bases not matched to a gene: 6. The germline V gene encodes CDR1 MDHEN and CDR2 SYDVKM. The CDR3 runs 14 residues. In nucleotides, the CDR3 is TGTGCCAGCCTGGACAGGGGACCTACCGGGGAGCTGTTTTTT. Its protein product is CASLDRGPTGELFF.

This clonotype showed up just a few times. This rearrangement joins TRBV9 to TRBJ2-1; no clear D gene. From germline, CDR1 is SGDLS and CDR2 YYNGEE. The CDR3 covers 16 residues. The ends were cut back, 4 bases at V and 2 bases at J, with 16 bases in the middle. As DNA, the CDR3 is TGTGCCAGCAGCCCCCAAGTGACCGCAACCTACAATGAGCAGTTCTTC. It is translated as CASSPQVTATYNEQFF.

This clonotype was detected ten times or more. The gene calls are TRBV10-3 and TRBJ2-7; no definite D call. Germline V lookup: CDR1 ENHRY, CDR2 SYGVKD. V was shortened by 3 bases and J by 2 bases, with 17 bases between the two germline ends. The CDR3 has 16 amino acids. The CDR3 spells CAISDPTEHGTYEQYF. CDR3 coding DNA: TGTGCCATCAGTGACCCGACGGAGCATGGAACCTACGAGCAGTACTTC.

The J gene is TRBJ1-2, the V gene TRBV7-9; D perhaps matches TRBD1 (6 bases). Germline V CDR1 and CDR2: SEHNR, FQNEAQ (reference sequence). V gave up 0 bases and J gave up 2 bases, with 10 bases separating them. There are 15 residues in the CDR3. This CDR3 is CASSLAGQPNYGYTF. The CDR3 DNA reads as TGTGCCAGCAGCTTAGCCGGACAGCCGAACTATGGCTACACCTTC.

This clonotype occurred many times. The V call is TRBV11-1, the J call TRBJ2-1, with TRBD2 identical over 13 bases. CDR3 length equals 16 residues. Unmatched junction bases numbered 7, after V lost 5 bases and J lost 6 bases. Germline V gene data show CDR1 as SGHAT and CDR2 as FQDESV (reference sequence). The CDR3 is CASSLRTSGRANEQFF. Written as DNA, the CDR3 is TGTGCCAGCAGCCTACGGACTAGCGGGAGAGCCAATGAGCAGTTCTTC.

V gene TRBV12-3 or TRBV12-4 combines with J gene TRBJ2-1; 8 bases line up with TRBD2. This CDR3 is built from 13 residues. V lost 5 bases, J lost 7 bases, and 4 bases stayed unmatched. The CDR3 DNA reads as TGTGCCAGCAGTCCGGGGGGGTGGAATGAGCAGTTCTTC. This sequence encodes CASSPGGWNEQFF.

This clonotype occurred a few times. The chain uses TRBV9 and TRBJ2-2, with 11 bases matching TRBD1. Unmatched junction bases numbered 1, after V lost 0 bases and J lost 6 bases. The CDR3 loop spans 15 amino acids. Germline V gene sequence: CDR1 SGDLS, CDR2 YYNGEE. CDR3 sequence reads: CASSVAGQGAGELFF. The CDR3 region has the DNA TGTGCCAGCAGCGTAGCGGGACAGGGGGCCGGGGAGCTGTTTTTT.

This clonotype showed up many times. This rearrangement joins TRBV20-1 to TRBJ2-7; D is perhaps TRBD1 (5 bases). The germline V gene has CDR1 DFQATT and CDR2 SNEGSKA (reference sequence). This CDR3 spans 12 amino acids. The ends were cut back, 2 bases at V and 0 bases at J, with 5 bases in the middle. CDR3 in amino acids: CSARQGSYEQYF. CDR3 sequence (DNA): TGCAGTGCTAGACAGGGCTCCTACGAGCAGTACTTC.